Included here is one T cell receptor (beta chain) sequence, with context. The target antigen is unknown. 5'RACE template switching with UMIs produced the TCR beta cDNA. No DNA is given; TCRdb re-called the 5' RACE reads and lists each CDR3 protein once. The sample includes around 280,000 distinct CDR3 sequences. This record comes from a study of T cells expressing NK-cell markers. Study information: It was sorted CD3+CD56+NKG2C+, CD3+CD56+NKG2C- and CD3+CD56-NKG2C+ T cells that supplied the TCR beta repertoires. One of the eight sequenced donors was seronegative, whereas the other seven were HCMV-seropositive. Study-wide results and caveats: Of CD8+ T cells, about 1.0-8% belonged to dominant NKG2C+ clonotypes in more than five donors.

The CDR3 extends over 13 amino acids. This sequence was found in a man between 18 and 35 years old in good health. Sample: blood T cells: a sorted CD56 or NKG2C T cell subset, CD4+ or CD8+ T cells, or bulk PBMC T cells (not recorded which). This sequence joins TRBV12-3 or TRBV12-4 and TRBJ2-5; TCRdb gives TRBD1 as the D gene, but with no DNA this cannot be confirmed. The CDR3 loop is CASSFDPGGTQYF.